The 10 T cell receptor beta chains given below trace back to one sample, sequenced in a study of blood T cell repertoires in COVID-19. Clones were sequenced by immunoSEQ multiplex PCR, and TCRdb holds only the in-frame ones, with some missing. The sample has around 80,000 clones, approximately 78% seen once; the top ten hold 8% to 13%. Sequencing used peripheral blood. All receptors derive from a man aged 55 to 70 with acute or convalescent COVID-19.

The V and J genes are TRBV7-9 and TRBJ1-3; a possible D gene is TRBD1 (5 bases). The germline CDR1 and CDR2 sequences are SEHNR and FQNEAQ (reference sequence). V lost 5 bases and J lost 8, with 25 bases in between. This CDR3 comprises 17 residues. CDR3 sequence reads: CASSPPQVGRVVDTIYF. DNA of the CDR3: TGTGCCAGCAGCCCGCCCCAGGTGGGCAGGGTGGTAGACACCATATATTTT.

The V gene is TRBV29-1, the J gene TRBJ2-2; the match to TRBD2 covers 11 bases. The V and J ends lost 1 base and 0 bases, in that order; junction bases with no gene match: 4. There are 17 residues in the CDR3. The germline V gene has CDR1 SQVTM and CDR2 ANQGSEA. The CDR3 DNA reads TGCAGCGTTGAAGGTAGCGGGAGGGCTACGAACACCGGGGAGCTGTTTTTT. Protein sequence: CSVEGSGRATNTGELFF.

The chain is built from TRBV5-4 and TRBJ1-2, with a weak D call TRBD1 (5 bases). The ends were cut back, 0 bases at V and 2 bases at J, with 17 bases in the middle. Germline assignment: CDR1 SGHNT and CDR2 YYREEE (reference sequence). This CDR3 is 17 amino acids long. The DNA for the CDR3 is TGTGCCAGCAGCTTGGCGGGTCGGGGACGGGAGAACTATGGCTACACCTTC. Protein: CASSLAGRGRENYGYTF.

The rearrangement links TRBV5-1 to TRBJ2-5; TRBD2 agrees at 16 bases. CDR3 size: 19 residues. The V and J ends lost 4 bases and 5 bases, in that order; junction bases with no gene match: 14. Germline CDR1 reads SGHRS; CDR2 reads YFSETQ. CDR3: CASSLSGTSGRAFSETQYF. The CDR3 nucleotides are TGCGCCAGCAGCCTTTCTGGGACTAGCGGGAGGGCCTTTTCGGAGACCCAGTACTTC.

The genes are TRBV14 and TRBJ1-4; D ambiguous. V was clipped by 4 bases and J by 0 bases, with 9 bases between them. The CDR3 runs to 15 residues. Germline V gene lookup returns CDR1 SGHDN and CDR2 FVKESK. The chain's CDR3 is CASSRGKATNEKLFF. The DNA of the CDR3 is TGTGCCAGCAGCCGAGGAAAGGCAACTAATGAAAAACTGTTTTTT.

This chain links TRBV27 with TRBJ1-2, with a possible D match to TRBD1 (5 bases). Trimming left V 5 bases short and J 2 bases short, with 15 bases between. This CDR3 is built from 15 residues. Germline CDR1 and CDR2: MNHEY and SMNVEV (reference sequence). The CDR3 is CASSPSGGKNYGYTF. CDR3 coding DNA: TGTGCCAGCAGTCCCTCCGGGGGGAAGAACTATGGCTACACCTTC.

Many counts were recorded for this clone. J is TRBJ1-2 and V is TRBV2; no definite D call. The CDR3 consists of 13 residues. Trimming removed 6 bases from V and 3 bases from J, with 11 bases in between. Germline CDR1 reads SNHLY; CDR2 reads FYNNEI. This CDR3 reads CASSQTKDYGYTF. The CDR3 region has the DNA TGTGCCAGCAGCCAGACAAAAGACTATGGCTACACCTTC.

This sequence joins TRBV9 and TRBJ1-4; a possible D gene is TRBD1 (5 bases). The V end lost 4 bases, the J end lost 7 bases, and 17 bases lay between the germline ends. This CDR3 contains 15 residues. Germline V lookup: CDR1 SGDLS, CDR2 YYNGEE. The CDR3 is CASSTWGGGGEKLFF. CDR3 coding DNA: TGTGCCAGCAGCACATGGGGGGGAGGCGGTGAAAAACTGTTTTTT.

The CDR3 loop reads CASSVGGGAFAGELFF. DNA for the CDR3: TGTGCCAGCAGCGTAGGAGGGGGGGCGTTCGCCGGGGAGCTGTTTTTT. The V and J genes are TRBV9 and TRBJ2-2, with D possibly being TRBD2 (7 bases). CDR3 size: 16 residues. The germline V and J ends were trimmed by 0 bases and 6 bases, with 15 bases remaining between them. The germline CDR1 and CDR2 sequences are SGDLS and YYNGEE.

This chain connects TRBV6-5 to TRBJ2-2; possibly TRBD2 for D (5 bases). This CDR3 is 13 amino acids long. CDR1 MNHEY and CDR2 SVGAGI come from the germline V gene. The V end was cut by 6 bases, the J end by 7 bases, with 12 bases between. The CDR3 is CASREVVIGELFF. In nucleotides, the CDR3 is TGTGCCAGCAGGGAGGTCGTCATCGGGGAGCTGTTTTTT.